This T cell receptor (beta chain) originates from a study of T-cell memory formation after mild COVID-19. About the study: The TCR clusters were mostly specific to one donor.

Using its own MiXCR run on the 5' RACE reads, TCRdb lists one record per CDR3 protein. The table shows some 300,000 distinct CDR3 sequences, with 15% to 20% occurring only once. Between the trimmed V and J ends, which lost 5 bases and 3 bases, there was a span of 4 bases. Germline V lookup: CDR1 MNHNY, CDR2 SVGAGI (reference sequence). The CDR3 totals 11 residues. This clonotype originated in a young man who had mild COVID-19 (a few samples of this study predate the infection). Cell type and time point are not known. The V call is TRBV6-6, the J call TRBJ2-5; D call uncertain. Sequencing input: PBMCs or a T cell subset sorted from them (not recorded which). This chain's CDR3 is CASSTKETQYF. CDR3 coding DNA: TGTGCCAGCAGTACGAAAGAGACCCAGTACTTC.